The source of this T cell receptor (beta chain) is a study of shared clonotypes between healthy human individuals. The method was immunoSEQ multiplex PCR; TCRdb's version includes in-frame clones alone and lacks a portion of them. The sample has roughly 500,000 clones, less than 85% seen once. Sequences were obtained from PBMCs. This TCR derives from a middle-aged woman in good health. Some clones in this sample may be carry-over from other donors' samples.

The DNA of the CDR3 is TGTGCCATCAGTCAGGGTTACCCAGAGCTAGGGTCCTACAATGAGCAGTTCTTC. Protein product: CAISQGYPELGSYNEQFF. This sequence joins TRBV10-3 and TRBJ2-1; TRBD1 is a possible D gene (5 bases). The CDR3 has 18 residues. Germline CDR1 ENHRY, CDR2 SYGVKD. Trimming took off 5 bases at V and 1 base at J, with 21 bases between the two ends.